A single sample is the source of the 5 T cell receptor beta chains below, sequenced in a study of tumor-infiltrating lymphocytes in primary liver carcinoma. Priming with a constant-region primer yielded TCR beta cDNA from about 510 ng total RNA. Three rounds of nested multiplex PCR with slightly modified ARM-PCR produced TCR beta libraries. The first two PCR rounds used TRBV1-TRBV30 primers with a Cbeta primer, 10 cycles each. TCRdb redid the calling of the multiplex PCR reads with MiXCR, one entry per CDR3 protein. The sample records 310,000 or so distinct CDR3 sequences, 50% to 75% being singletons. Researchers drew blood RNA from unsorted whole blood and extracted germline DNA as well. The sample consisted of peripheral blood. The receptor source for this set is a woman aged 25 to 39 with primary liver carcinoma and hepatitis B virus infection.

About this clonotype: Mismatch with germline at one junction end may stem from a read error. The V call is TRBV11-2, the J call TRBJ2-7; the D gene is possibly TRBD1 (6 bases). CDR1 and CDR2 (germline): SGHAT, FQNNGV. This CDR3 has 14 residues. The CDR3 region is CASSHSTGIDEQYF. The CDR3 DNA reads as TGTGCTAGCAGCCACTCGACAGGAATTGACGAGCAGTACTTC.

Remarks on this clonotype: Sequence at one end of the junction differs from germline and may be a read error. The gene calls are TRBV11-2 and TRBJ1-6; D not certain. The germline V gene has CDR1 SGHAT and CDR2 FQNNGV. CDR3 length equals 13 residues. CDR3 region: CASSQTRVTPPHF. The CDR3 nucleotides are TGTGCCAGCTCCCAAACAAGGGTGACACCCCCCCACTTT.

The gene calls are TRBV6-2 or TRBV6-3 and TRBJ1-1, with TRBD1 identical over 8 bases. Germline V gives CDR1 MNHEY, CDR2 SVGEGT. This CDR3 region has 14 residues. The J segment lost 5 bases and the V segment lost 6 bases, leaving 8 bases of the junction unmatched. CDR3 in amino acids: CASRETGGRTEAFF. CDR3 coding DNA: TGTGCCAGCAGGGAAACAGGGGGGAGGACTGAAGCTTTCTTT.

Comments on this clonotype: At one of its ends the junction is not consistent with the germline gene, which may arise from a read error. CDR3 sequence reads: CASRPIDSLYDQYF. The CDR3 DNA sequence: TGTGCCAGCAGACCGATCGACAGTCTCTACGATCAGTACTTC. V gene TRBV28 combines with J gene TRBJ2-7, with D possibly matching TRBD1 (5 bases). This CDR3 is built from 14 residues. Germline lookup yields CDR1 MDHEN and CDR2 SYDVKM.

This clonotype appeared a few times. The rearrangement uses TRBV6-1 and TRBJ2-3; D is ambiguous. Looked up from germline, CDR1 is MNHNS and CDR2 is SASEGT. Trimming removed 5 bases from V and 3 bases from J, with 9 bases in between. The CDR3 is 13 amino acids. CDR3 region: CASSYVRTDTQYF. The CDR3, as DNA: TGTGCCAGCAGTTATGTTCGGACAGATACGCAGTATTTT.